The subject of this entry is one T cell receptor (beta chain). Antigen: not known. The data belong to a study of shared clonotypes between healthy human individuals. Study-wide results and caveats: An effect of sequencing depth on clonotype sharing among donors was expected.

Sorted-subset replicate PCRs used about 200 ng DNA, about 30,000 T cell genomes. The data were produced by immunoSEQ multiplex PCR, yet TCRdb's version contains in-frame clones alone and is incomplete. The profile shows some 2,100,000 clones, around 95% of them singletons. This CDR3 region has 13 residues. Per the germline V gene, CDR1 is MNHEY and CDR2 is SVGAGI. The V end lost 0 bases, the J end lost 6 bases, and 7 bases lay between the germline ends. This chain uses TRBV6-5 with TRBJ2-3; D not resolved. Sequencing was done on a sample of naive CD4+ T cells sorted from blood. Subset indicated: CD45RA+ positively selected. The source is a man in his late teens or twenties in good health. CDR3 sequence (DNA): TGTGCCAGCAGTTACTCGAAGCAGGATACGCAGTATTTT. Translating gives CASSYSKQDTQYF.